This entry concerns a single T cell receptor (beta chain). The entry originates in a study of blood T cells in healthy people across ages. With a J-beta primer mix and a sample-barcoded 5' primer, a second PCR ran roughly 6 to 11 cycles. TCRdb passed the 5' RACE reads through MiXCR, listing each CDR3 protein once. The sample shows some 1.5 million distinct CDR3 sequences, 28% of them seen only once. The CDR3 totals 15 residues. Germline V gives CDR1 SGHAT, CDR2 FQNNGV. The V gene lost 1 base and the J gene lost 5 bases, with 14 bases spanning the gap. This sequence was found in a woman in her twenties or thirties in good health. What was sequenced was blood. The rearrangement links TRBV11-2 to TRBJ2-5, with D perhaps TRBD1 (6 bases). This CDR3 reads CASSLGAGDAETQYF. DNA for the CDR3: TGTGCCAGCAGCTTAGGAGCAGGGGATGCGGAGACCCAGTACTTC.